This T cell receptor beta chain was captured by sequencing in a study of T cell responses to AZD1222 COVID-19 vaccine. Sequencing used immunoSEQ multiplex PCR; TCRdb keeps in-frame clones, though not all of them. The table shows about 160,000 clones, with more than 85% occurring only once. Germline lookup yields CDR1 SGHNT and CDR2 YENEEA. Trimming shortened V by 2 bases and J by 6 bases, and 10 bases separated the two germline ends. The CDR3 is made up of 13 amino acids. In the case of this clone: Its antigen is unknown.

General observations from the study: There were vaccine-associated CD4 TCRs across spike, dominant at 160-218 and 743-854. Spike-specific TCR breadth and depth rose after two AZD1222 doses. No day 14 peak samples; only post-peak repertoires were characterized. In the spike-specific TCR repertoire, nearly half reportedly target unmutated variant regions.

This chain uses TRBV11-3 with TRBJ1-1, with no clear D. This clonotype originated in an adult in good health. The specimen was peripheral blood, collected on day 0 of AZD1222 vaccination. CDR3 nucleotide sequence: TGTGCCAGCAGCTTACGAAGTGAAGCTGAAGCTTTCTTT. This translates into CASSLRSEAEAFF.